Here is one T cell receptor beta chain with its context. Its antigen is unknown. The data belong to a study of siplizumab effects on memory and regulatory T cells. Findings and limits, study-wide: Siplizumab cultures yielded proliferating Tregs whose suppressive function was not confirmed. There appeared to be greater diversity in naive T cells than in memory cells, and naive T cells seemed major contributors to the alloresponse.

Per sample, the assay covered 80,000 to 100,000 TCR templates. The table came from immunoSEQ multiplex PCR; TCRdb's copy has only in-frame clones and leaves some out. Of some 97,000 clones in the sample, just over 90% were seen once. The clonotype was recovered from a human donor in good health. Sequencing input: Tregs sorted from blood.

The CDR3, as DNA: TGTGCCAGCAGCTTGGCCACACCAACCACAGATACGCAGTATTTT. This sequence encodes CASSLATPTTDTQYF. This rearrangement joins TRBV5-4 to TRBJ2-3; D is unresolved. The CDR3 totals 15 residues. Germline V lookup: CDR1 SGHNT, CDR2 YYREEE (reference sequence). V was trimmed by 0 bases and J by 2 bases, leaving 10 bases between them.